This T cell receptor (beta chain) came from a study of human T cells and chemical hapten exposure. Study as a whole: Mainly, slight library volume differences in the pool made TCR yields vary.

Unique molecular identifiers were attached to individual cDNA molecules within the library. TCRdb fed the RACE reads into MiXCR, producing one record per CDR3 protein. Of about 340,000 distinct CDR3 sequences listed, under 9% are singletons. Study conclusions and caveats: Alopecia in all donors means immunity may differ from healthy individuals.

Germline V lookup: CDR1 LGHNA, CDR2 YSLEER. Trimming cost V 4 bases and J 3 bases, with 12 bases left between them. The CDR3 spans 15 residues. The time point: patch test 1, 2 weeks after DPC sensitization. Treatment: therapeutic diphenylcyclopropenone sensitization with weekly scalp DPC. Non-pregnant alopecia patients aged 18 to 70, suitable for DPC therapy. This clonotype was observed a handful of times. As yet, its antigen is unknown. This receptor was identified in a woman under 30 with alopecia areata. Some clones in this sample may be carry-over from other donors' samples. This chain uses TRBV4-3 with TRBJ2-2; D assignment may be TRBD1 or TRBD2 (6 bases each). This material consisted of whole blood, taken in connection with sensitization to the hapten diphenylcyclopropenone (DPC). The CDR3 sequence: CASSRRGGYTGELFF. In DNA, the CDR3 is TGCGCCAGCAGCCGCCGAGGGGGGTACACCGGGGAGCTGTTTTTT.